This TCR beta chain comes out of a study of OX40 agonist ivuxolimab in advanced cancers. General observations from the study: At 0.1 to 3.0 mg/kg, CD4+ and CD8+ blood T cells expanded clonally by week 6.

A remark on this clone: Its antigen is still unknown.

TCRdb keeps only in-frame clones here, not all; method: immunoSEQ multiplex PCR. The sample includes approximately 74,000 clones, approximately 85% seen only once; the top ten take 2% to 2.5%. The CDR3 has 13 residues. Germline V lookup: CDR1 SEHNR, CDR2 FQNEAQ (reference sequence). V trimming: 6 bases; J trimming: 6 bases; junction bases outside the gene matches: 2. The clonotype was recovered from an adult with an advanced solid tumor such as melanoma, head and neck, liver or kidney cancer. Sequencing used CD4+ or CD8+ T cells sorted from blood, obtained in a trial of the OX40 agonist ivuxolimab. The chain links TRBV7-9 to TRBJ2-2; TRBD1 matches at 9 bases. Written as DNA, the CDR3 is TGTGCCAGCAGACAGGGGGCTGCCGGGGAGCTGTTTTTT. It encodes CASRQGAAGELFF. Full variable domain (outside the CDR3, taken from reference TRBV7-9 and TRBJ2-2): DTGVSQNPRHKITKRGQNVTFRCDPISEHNRLYWYRQTLGQGPEFLTYFQNEAQLEKSRLLSDRFSAERPKGSFSTLEIQRTEQGDSAMYLCASRQGAAGELFFGEGSRLTVL.